One sample yielded the 9 T cell receptor beta chains listed below, sequenced in a study of blood T cell repertoires in COVID-19. This table comes from immunoSEQ multiplex PCR, and its TCRdb copy is limited to in-frame clones, with some not included. The sample lists roughly 35,000 clones, over 65% seen once, with 16% in the top ten. Sequenced material: peripheral blood. These receptors originate from a man between 65 and 85 years old with acute or convalescent COVID-19.

The V call is TRBV29-1, the J call TRBJ2-1; a weak D match, TRBD2 (6 bases). This CDR3 is built from 12 residues. Trimming cost V 5 bases and J 3 bases, with 8 bases left between them. The germline V gene has CDR1 SQVTM and CDR2 ANQGSEA. The CDR3 protein is CSVPTSYNEQFF. The CDR3 coding sequence is TGCAGCGTTCCGACTAGCTACAATGAGCAGTTCTTC.

This clone was seen only once. V and J are TRBV24-1 and TRBJ2-1; 12 nucleotides align to TRBD2. CDR3 length equals 17 residues. From germline, CDR1 is KGHDR and CDR2 SFDVKD. V gave up 4 bases and J gave up 5 bases; unmatched junction bases: 8. As DNA, the CDR3 is TGTGCCACCAGTGACAGACGCCCTAGCGGGGGGGACAATGAGCAGTTCTTC. It translates to CATSDRRPSGGDNEQFF.

The chain carries TRBV12-3 or TRBV12-4 and TRBJ2-7, with D maybe TRBD1 (5 bases). V dropped 2 bases and J dropped 3 bases, with 8 bases sitting between them. This CDR3 is built from 13 residues. CDR3 sequence: CASSLRGHYEQYF. CDR3 nucleotides: TGTGCCAGCAGTTTAAGGGGCCACTACGAGCAGTACTTC.

This clone occurred a few times. The chain employs TRBV27 and TRBJ1-1, with 8 nucleotides matching TRBD1. V shed 3 bases, J shed 8 bases, and the junction held 5 bases outside the gene matches. The CDR3 runs 13 residues. In germline, CDR1 is MNHEY, CDR2 SMNVEV (reference sequence). CDR3 DNA sequence: TGTGCCAGCAGTTTGAGACAGGGGATAGAAGCTTTCTTT. Its protein product is CASSLRQGIEAFF.

The table lists this clone with a count of one. The rearrangement uses TRBV10-3 and TRBJ2-3; TRBD2 matches at 10 bases. CDR1 ENHRY and CDR2 SYGVKD come from the germline V gene. V lost 0 bases, J lost 6 bases, and 6 bases stayed unmatched. This CDR3 is built from 16 residues. CDR3 amino acids: CAISESLAGTGDTQYF. The CDR3 region has the DNA TGTGCCATCAGTGAGTCACTAGCGGGGACCGGGGATACGCAGTATTTT.

J is TRBJ2-4 and V is TRBV3-1 (or the pseudogene TRBV3-2); D might be TRBD1 (5 bases). The CDR3 has 13 residues. The V end lost 3 bases, the J end lost 7 bases, and 10 bases lay between the germline ends. CDR1 and CDR2 from the germline V gene are LGHDT and YNNKEL (reference sequence). The CDR3 protein is CASSHAGRNIQYF. The CDR3 DNA reads as TGTGCCAGCAGCCATGCAGGGCGGAACATTCAGTACTTC.

The V and J genes are TRBV6-4 and TRBJ2-1, with 8 positions matching TRBD2. Germline V gives CDR1 MRHNA, CDR2 SNTAGT. This CDR3 is built from 12 residues. V was pared by 5 bases and J by 9 bases, with 3 bases of the junction left unmatched. The CDR3 nucleotides read TGTGCCAGCAGTCGAAGCGGGAGTGAGCAGTTCTTC. It translates to CASSRSGSEQFF.

The gene calls are TRBV27 and TRBJ1-1; 8 bases are shared with TRBD1. CDR1 and CDR2 from the germline V gene are MNHEY and SMNVEV (reference sequence). V lost 5 bases to trimming and J lost 4 bases; unmatched junction nucleotides: 9. The CDR3 is made up of 15 amino acids. The CDR3 sequence is CASSKQGALGTEAFF. The CDR3, as DNA: TGTGCCAGCAGTAAGCAGGGGGCGCTTGGCACTGAAGCTTTCTTT.

The rearrangement links TRBV3-1 (or the pseudogene TRBV3-2) to TRBJ1-2; 9 bases agree with TRBD1. V shed 6 bases, J shed 8 bases, and the junction held 10 bases outside the gene matches. CDR3 length equals 14 residues. Germline CDR1 and CDR2: LGHDT and YNNKEL (reference sequence). CDR3 in DNA: TGTGCCAGCAGGGGAACAGGGGGCTTTTTGGGCTACACCTTC. It codes for CASRGTGGFLGYTF.